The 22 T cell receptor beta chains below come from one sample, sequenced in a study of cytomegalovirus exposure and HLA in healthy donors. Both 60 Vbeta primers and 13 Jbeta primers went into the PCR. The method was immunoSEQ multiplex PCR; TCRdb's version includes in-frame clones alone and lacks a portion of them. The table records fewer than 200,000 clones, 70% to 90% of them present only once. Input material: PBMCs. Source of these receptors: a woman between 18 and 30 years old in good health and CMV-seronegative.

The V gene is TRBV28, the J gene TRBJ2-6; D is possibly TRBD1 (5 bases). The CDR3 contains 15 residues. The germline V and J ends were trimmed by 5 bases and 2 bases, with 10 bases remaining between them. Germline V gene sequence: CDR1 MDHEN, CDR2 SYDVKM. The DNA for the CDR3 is TGTGCCAGCAGTCCATTGGACACTGGGGCCAACGTCCTGACTTTC. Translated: CASSPLDTGANVLTF.

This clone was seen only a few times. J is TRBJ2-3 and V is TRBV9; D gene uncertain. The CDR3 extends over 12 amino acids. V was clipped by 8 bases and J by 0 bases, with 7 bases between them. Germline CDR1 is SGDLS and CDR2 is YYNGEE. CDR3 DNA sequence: TGTGCCAGTTCGGGTAGCACAGATACGCAGTATTTT. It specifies CASSGSTDTQYF.

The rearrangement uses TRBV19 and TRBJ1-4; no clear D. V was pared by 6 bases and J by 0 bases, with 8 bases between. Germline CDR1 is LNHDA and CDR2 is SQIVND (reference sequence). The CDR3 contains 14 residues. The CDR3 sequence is CASRDKATNEKLFF. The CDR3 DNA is TGTGCCAGTAGAGACAAAGCAACTAATGAAAAACTGTTTTTT.

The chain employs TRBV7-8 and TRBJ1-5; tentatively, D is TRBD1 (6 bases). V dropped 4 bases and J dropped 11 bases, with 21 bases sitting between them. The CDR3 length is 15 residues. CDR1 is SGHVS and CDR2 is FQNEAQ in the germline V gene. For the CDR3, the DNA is TGTGCCAGCAGCTCTAAGGGGGTGGGGCTGGTGTCCCAGCATTTT. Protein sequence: CASSSKGVGLVSQHF. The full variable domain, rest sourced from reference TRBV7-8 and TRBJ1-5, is GAGVSQSPRYKVAKRGQDVALRCDPISGHVSLFWYQQALGQGPEFLTYFQNEAQLDKSGLPSDRFFAERPEGSVSTLKIQRTQQEDSAVYLCASSSKGVGLVSQHFGDGTRLSIL.

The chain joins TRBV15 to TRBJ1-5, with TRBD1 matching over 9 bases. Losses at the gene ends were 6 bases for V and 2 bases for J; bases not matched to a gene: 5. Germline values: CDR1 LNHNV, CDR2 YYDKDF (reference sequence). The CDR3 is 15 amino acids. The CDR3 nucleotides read TGTGCCACCAGGAGGGACAGGGCGGGCAATCAGCCCCAGCATTTT. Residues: CATRRDRAGNQPQHF.

The CDR3: CASSVVAGDGYTF. The CDR3 DNA reads as TGTGCCAGCAGTGTGGTAGCGGGAGATGGCTACACCTTC. The chain uses TRBV6-1 and TRBJ1-2; D unresolved. The germline V gene has CDR1 MNHNS and CDR2 SASEGT. V gave up 4 bases and J gave up 6 bases, with 12 bases separating them. There are 13 residues in the CDR3.

The CDR3 here is CASRPEGDRVLDEQFF. The DNA of the CDR3 is TGTGCCAGCAGGCCTGAAGGGGACAGGGTCCTTGATGAGCAGTTCTTC. This chain connects TRBV28 to TRBJ2-1; 9 positions agree with TRBD1. CDR1 is MDHEN, CDR2 SYDVKM, per germline. V dropped 6 bases and J dropped 8; count of bases not matched to a gene: 14. The CDR3 has 16 residues.

The CDR3 reads CASSRDSPQETQYF. CDR3 DNA: TGTGCCAGCAGCCGGGACAGCCCCCAAGAGACCCAGTACTTC. The chain joins TRBV11-2 to TRBJ2-5; 7 bases align to TRBD1. The germline gives CDR1 SGHAT, CDR2 FQNNGV. V lost 5 bases to trimming and J lost 1 base; unmatched junction nucleotides: 4. CDR3 length: 14 residues.

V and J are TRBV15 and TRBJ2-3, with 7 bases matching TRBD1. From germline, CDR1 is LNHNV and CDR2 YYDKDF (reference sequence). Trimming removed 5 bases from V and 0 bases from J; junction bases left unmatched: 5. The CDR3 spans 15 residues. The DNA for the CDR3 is TGTGCCACCAGCTCGGCCAGGGGGAGCACAGATACGCAGTATTTT. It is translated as CATSSARGSTDTQYF.

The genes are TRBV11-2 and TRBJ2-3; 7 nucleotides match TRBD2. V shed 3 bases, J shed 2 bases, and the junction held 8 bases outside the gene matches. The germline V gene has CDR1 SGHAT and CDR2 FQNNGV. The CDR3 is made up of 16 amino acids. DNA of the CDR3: TGTGCCAGCAGCTTGGGGGTGGGGAGGGACACAGATACGCAGTATTTT. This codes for CASSLGVGRDTDTQYF.

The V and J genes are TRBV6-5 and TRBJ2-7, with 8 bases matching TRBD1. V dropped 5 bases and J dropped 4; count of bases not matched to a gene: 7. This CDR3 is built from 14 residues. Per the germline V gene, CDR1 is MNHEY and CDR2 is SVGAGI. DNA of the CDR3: TGTGCCAGCAGTAAAAGACAGGGGACGTACGAGCAGTACTTC. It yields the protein CASSKRQGTYEQYF.

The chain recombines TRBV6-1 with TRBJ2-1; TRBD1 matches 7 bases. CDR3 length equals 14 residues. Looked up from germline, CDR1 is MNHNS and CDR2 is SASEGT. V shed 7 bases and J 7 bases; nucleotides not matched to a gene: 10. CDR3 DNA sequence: TGTGCCAGCAAAACCGGACAGGTTTCGAATGAGCAGTTCTTC. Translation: CASKTGQVSNEQFF.

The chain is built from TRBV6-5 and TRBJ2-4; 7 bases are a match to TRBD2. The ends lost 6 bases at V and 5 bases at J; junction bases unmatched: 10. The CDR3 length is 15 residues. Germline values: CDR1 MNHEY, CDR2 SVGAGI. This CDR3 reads CASRPSRGVENIQYF. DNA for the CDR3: TGTGCCAGCAGGCCTAGTCGGGGGGTGGAAAACATTCAGTACTTC.

The CDR3 is CASRVAGGNTGELFF. The CDR3 bases are TGTGCCAGCAGGGTAGCGGGAGGGAACACCGGGGAGCTGTTTTTT. The chain has TRBV27 and TRBJ2-2, with 10 bases lining up with TRBD2. Trimming at V came to 6 bases and at J to 1 base, leaving 2 bases not matched to a gene. CDR3 length equals 15 residues. CDR1 is MNHEY and CDR2 is SMNVEV in the germline V gene (reference sequence).

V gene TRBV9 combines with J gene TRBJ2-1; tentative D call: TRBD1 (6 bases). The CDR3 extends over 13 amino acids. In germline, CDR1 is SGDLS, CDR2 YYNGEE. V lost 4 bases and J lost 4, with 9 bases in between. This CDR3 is CASSSGQYNEQFF. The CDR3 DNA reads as TGTGCCAGCAGCTCCGGACAGTACAATGAGCAGTTCTTC.

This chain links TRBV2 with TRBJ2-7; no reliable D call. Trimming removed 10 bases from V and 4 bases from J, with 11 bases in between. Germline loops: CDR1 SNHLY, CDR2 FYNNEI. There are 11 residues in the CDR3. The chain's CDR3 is CATSPEYEQYF. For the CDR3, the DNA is TGTGCCACCTCACCCGAGTACGAGCAGTACTTC. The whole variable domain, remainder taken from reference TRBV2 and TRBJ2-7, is EPEVTQTPSHQVTQMGQEVILRCVPISNHLYFYWYRQILGQKVEFLVSFYNNEISEKSEIFDDQFSVERPDGSNFTLKIRSTKLEDSAMYFCATSPEYEQYFGPGTRLTVT.

The CDR3 DNA sequence: TGTGCCAGCAGCTCAGCGGGGCTAGCGGGGGACGAGCAGTACTTC. This codes for CASSSAGLAGDEQYF. The gene calls are TRBV7-6 and TRBJ2-7, with 10 bases matching TRBD2. V lost 4 bases to trimming and J lost 5 bases; unmatched junction nucleotides: 8. The germline CDR1 and CDR2 sequences are SGHVS and FNYEAQ. The CDR3 loop spans 15 amino acids.

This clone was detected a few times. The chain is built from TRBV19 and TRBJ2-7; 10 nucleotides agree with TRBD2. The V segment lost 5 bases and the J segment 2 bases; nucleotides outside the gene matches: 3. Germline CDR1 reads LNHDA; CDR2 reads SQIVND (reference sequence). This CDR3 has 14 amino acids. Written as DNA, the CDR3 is TGTGCCAGTAGTCAACTAGCGGGAACCTACGAGCAGTACTTC. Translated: CASSQLAGTYEQYF.

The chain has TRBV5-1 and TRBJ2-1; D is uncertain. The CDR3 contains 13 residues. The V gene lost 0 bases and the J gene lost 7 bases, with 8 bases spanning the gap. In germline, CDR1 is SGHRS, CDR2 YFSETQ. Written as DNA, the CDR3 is TGCGCCAGCAGCTTGGATGCTAGAAATGAGCAGTTCTTC. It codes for CASSLDARNEQFF.

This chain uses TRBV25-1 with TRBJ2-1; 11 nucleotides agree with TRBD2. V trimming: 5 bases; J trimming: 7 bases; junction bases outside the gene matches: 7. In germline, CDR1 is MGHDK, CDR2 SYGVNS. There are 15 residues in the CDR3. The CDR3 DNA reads TGTGCCAGCAGTCCGACTAGCGGGATAACAAATGAGCAGTTCTTC. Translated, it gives CASSPTSGITNEQFF.

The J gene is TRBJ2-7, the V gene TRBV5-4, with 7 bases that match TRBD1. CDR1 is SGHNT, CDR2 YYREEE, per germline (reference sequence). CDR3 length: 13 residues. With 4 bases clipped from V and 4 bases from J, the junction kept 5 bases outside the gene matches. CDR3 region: CASSPGQLYEQYF. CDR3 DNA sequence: TGTGCCAGCAGCCCGGGACAGCTATACGAGCAGTACTTC.

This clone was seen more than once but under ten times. The chain's CDR3 is CARSPSDSYEQYF. The CDR3, as DNA: TGTGCCAGAAGTCCTAGCGACTCCTACGAGCAGTACTTC. This chain connects TRBV2 to TRBJ2-7, with D perhaps TRBD2 (6 bases). V was cut by 9 bases and J by 0 bases, with 12 bases left in between. This CDR3 is built from 13 residues. CDR1 is SNHLY and CDR2 is FYNNEI in the germline V gene.